The clone carrying this TCR beta chain showed up many times. Its antigen is as yet unknown. The data derive from a study of T cell repertoires in cytomegalovirus infection. Across the study: Based on public TCR beta signatures, there were indications of CMV infection and of a matching HLA type. Points from the study as a whole: Based on cumulative public TCR beta family frequency, carriers of CMV plus the relevant HLA were identified. HLA-C-restricted CMV clonotypes gave the most frequent clonotype in two of eight donors.

TCRdb reprocessed the reads via MiXCR and lists one record per CDR3 protein. The repertoire consists of almost 550,000 distinct CDR3 sequences, with about 17% occurring once and the leading ten covering 20% to 30%. What was sequenced was CD8+ T cells from PBMCs. The origin of this receptor is a human donor in good health (CMV status not recorded). Some clones in this sample may be carry-over from other donors' samples.

The CDR3 reads CASSSGLAGPYEQYF. The DNA for the CDR3 is TGTGCCAGCAGCTCGGGACTAGCGGGACCTTACGAGCAGTACTTC. The chain couples TRBV7-3 to TRBJ2-7; 13 bases are a match to TRBD2. The CDR3 has 15 amino acids. The germline V gene has CDR1 SGHTA and CDR2 FQGTGA. After removal of 4 bases from V and 4 bases from J, the junction contained 4 bases not matched to a gene.